The rows below give T cell receptor beta chains drawn from one sample of a study of graft-versus-host responses after intestinal transplantation. Profiled with immunoSEQ multiplex PCR; TCRdb holds only in-frame clones, not every one. The sample carries approximately 12,000 clones, under 80% recorded once. The sample was ileum tissue, taken 23 days after intestinal transplant. Receptors were obtained from a human patient who received an intestinal transplant, so some T cells may come from the graft donor. The CDR3 runs from the conserved cysteine through the conserved F or W. D genes are given only for firm matches. The size entry is marked missing in some rows and otherwise reads once, few, many or a size class.

TRBD1,TRBV6-5,.,TRBJ1-5,CASSYDREQPQHF,TGTGCCAGCAGTTACGACAGGGAGCAGCCCCAGCATTTT
.,TRBV28,.,TRBJ2-7,CASSLLGGGSSYEQYF,TGTGCCAGCAGTTTATTAGGGGGAGGGAGCTCCTACGAGCAGTACTTC
.,TRBV4-3,.,TRBJ1-5,CASSQGAGTGQPQHF,TGCGCCAGCAGCCAAGGGGCAGGGACCGGTCAGCCCCAGCATTTT
TRBD1,TRBV23-1,.,TRBJ2-2,CAREPGQGDRGNTGELFF,TGCGCCAGGGAACCGGGACAGGGGGATAGGGGGAACACCGGGGAGCTGTTTTTT
TRBD2,TRBV20-1,.,TRBJ2-3,CRGLPTDTQYF,TGCAGGGGACTACCCACAGATACGCAGTATTTT
.,TRBV19,.,TRBJ1-2,CASSIATGYGYTF,TGTGCCAGTAGTATAGCTACAGGCTATGGCTACACCTTC
TRBD1,TRBV28,.,TRBJ2-5,CASSGTGFIEYF,TGTGCCAGCAGCGGGACAGGGTTTATAGAGTACTTC
.,TRBV28,.,TRBJ2-7,CASSLRGVYEQYF,TGTGCCAGCAGTTTACGGGGTGTCTACGAGCAGTACTTC
.,TRBV4-1,.,TRBJ2-7,CASSPPHSYEQYF,TGCGCCAGCAGCCCCCCTCACTCCTACGAGCAGTACTTC
TRBD2,TRBV28,.,TRBJ2-1,CASSLPGLAANEQFF,TGTGCCAGCAGTTTACCGGGACTAGCGGCCAATGAGCAGTTCTTC
.,TRBV9,.,TRBJ1-3,CASSAHGGGGNTIYF,TGTGCCAGCAGCGCCCACGGGGGAGGGGGAAACACCATATATTTT
.,TRBV28,once,TRBJ1-3,CASSLTGRPGNTIYF,TGTGCCAGCAGTTTAACCGGACGGCCTGGAAACACCATATATTTT
TRBD1,TRBV7-9,.,TRBJ2-7,CASSGDTGGAVEQYF,TGTGCCAGCAGCGGAGATACAGGGGGAGCGGTTGAGCAGTACTTC
.,TRBV28,once,TRBJ1-2,CASSLLGGWLDGYTF,TGTGCCAGCAGTTTATTAGGAGGGTGGTTGGATGGCTACACCTTC
.,TRBV5-6,.,TRBJ1-1,CASSLGLRTEAFF,TGTGCCAGCAGCTTGGGTTTACGGACTGAAGCTTTCTTT
.,TRBV28,few,TRBJ1-3,CASSSYRAGNTIYF,TGTGCCAGCAGTTCCTACAGGGCTGGAAACACCATATATTTT
TRBD1,TRBV7-3,.,TRBJ2-1,CASSSVLDRGFGSYNEQFF,TGTGCCAGCAGCTCCGTATTGGACAGGGGCTTTGGCTCCTACAATGAGCAGTTCTTC
TRBD2,TRBV7-8,.,TRBJ2-5,CASSLAASGSWETQYF,TGTGCCAGCAGCTTAGCGGCTAGCGGGAGTTGGGAGACCCAGTACTTC
TRBD1,TRBV28,.,TRBJ2-7,CASSLDRGASYEQYF,TGTGCCAGCAGTTTAGACAGGGGCGCCTCCTACGAGCAGTACTTC
TRBD2,TRBV11-3,.,TRBJ2-2,CASSPSGGALGELFF,TGTGCCAGCAGCCCTAGCGGGGGGGCCCTCGGGGAGCTGTTTTTT
.,TRBV7-2,.,TRBJ2-3,CASSHLRGVPPWTDTQYF,TGTGCCAGCAGCCACCTTAGAGGGGTCCCTCCTTGGACAGATACGCAGTATTTT
.,TRBV5-4,.,TRBJ2-7,CASSSRSSYEQYF,TGTGCCAGCAGCTCACGGAGCTCCTACGAGCAGTACTTC
TRBD2,TRBV10-3,.,TRBJ2-5,CAIGGFGSGRVLETQYF,TGTGCCATCGGGGGTTTTGGTAGCGGGAGGGTATTGGAGACCCAGTACTTC
.,TRBV18,.,TRBJ2-7,CASSPHRRQNREQYF,TGTGCCAGCTCACCACATAGGAGGCAGAACAGGGAGCAGTACTTC
TRBD1,TRBV28,few,TRBJ1-1,CASSFPGQGSTEAFF,TGTGCCAGCAGTTTCCCGGGACAGGGGTCCACTGAAGCTTTCTTT
.,TRBV4-3,.,TRBJ1-4,CASSQERSIGKLFF,TGCGCCAGCAGCCAGGAAAGGAGCATTGGAAAACTGTTTTTT
TRBD2,TRBV7-2,.,TRBJ2-7,CASSLVVWGTSAYEQYF,TGTGCCAGCAGCTTAGTAGTTTGGGGGACTAGCGCCTACGAGCAGTACTTC
.,TRBV5-1,few,TRBJ2-1,CASSLKSGPPLGEQFF,TGCGCCAGCAGCTTAAAAAGCGGCCCCCCCTTAGGTGAGCAGTTCTTC
TRBD2,TRBV9,.,TRBJ2-7,CASSDGLAGGGEQYF,TGTGCCAGCAGCGACGGACTAGCGGGAGGCGGCGAGCAGTACTTC
.,TRBV7-3,.,TRBJ2-1,CASSDVPSSRFHEQFF,TGTGCCAGCAGCGACGTACCGTCTAGCAGGTTCCATGAGCAGTTCTTC
TRBD2,TRBV25-1,.,TRBJ2-5,CASSGTSTSGETQYF,TGTGCCAGCAGTGGCACCTCTACTAGCGGGGAGACCCAGTACTTC
TRBD1,TRBV19,.,TRBJ1-5,CASSIQGDSNQPQHF,TGTGCCAGTAGTATTCAGGGGGATAGCAATCAGCCCCAGCATTTT
TRBD1,TRBV11-3,.,TRBJ2-3,CASSLTRDRGTDTQYF,TGTGCCAGCAGCTTAACTCGGGACAGGGGCACAGATACGCAGTATTTT
.,TRBV7-3,.,TRBJ2-3,CASSIVPEDTQYF,TGTGCCAGCAGCATTGTCCCGGAGGATACGCAGTATTTT
TRBD2,TRBV7-3,.,TRBJ2-1,CASSSSGSGTQFF,TGTGCCAGCAGCTCCTCGGGTAGCGGGACCCAGTTCTTC
TRBD1,TRBV23-1,.,TRBJ1-1,CASSGTVNTEAFF,TGCGCCAGCAGTGGGACAGTGAACACTGAAGCTTTCTTT
.,TRBV4-1,few,TRBJ1-1,CASSQTGGGTTEAFF,TGCGCCAGCAGCCAAACCGGAGGGGGGACCACTGAAGCTTTCTTT
.,TRBV4-3,few,TRBJ2-7,CASSHGSYEQYF,TGCGCCAGCAGCCACGGTTCCTACGAGCAGTACTTC
.,TRBV7-2,.,TRBJ2-1,CASSLADYHSYNEQFF,TGTGCCAGCAGCTTAGCGGACTACCACTCCTACAATGAGCAGTTCTTC
.,TRBV30,.,TRBJ2-3,CAWSVPGRDTQYF,TGTGCCTGGAGTGTACCGGGAAGGGATACGCAGTATTTT
TRBD2,TRBV6-5,.,TRBJ2-1,CASSYGTSNEQFF,TGTGCCAGCAGTTATGGGACTAGCAATGAGCAGTTCTTC
.,TRBV4-2,.,TRBJ1-1,CASSLFRPTEAFF,TGTGCCAGCAGCCTGTTCAGACCCACTGAAGCTTTCTTT
.,TRBV29-1,.,TRBJ2-1,CSVGPFGGQGNEQFF,TGCAGCGTTGGGCCGTTTGGGGGCCAGGGTAATGAGCAGTTCTTC